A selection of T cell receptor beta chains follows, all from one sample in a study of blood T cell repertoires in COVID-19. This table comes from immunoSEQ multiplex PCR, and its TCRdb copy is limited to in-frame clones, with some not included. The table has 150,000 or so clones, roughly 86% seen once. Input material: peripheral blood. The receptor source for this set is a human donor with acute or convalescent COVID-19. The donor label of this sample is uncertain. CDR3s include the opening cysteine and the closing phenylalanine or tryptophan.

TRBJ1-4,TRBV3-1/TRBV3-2,CASSQGRQGDEKLFF
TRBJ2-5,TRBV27,CASSFPLETQYF
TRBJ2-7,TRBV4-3,CASSQDQVQGFEQYF
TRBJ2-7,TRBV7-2,CASSSGTGRIYEQYF
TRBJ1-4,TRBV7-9,CASAWAMEKLFF
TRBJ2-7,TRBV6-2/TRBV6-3,CASSPGTSRTEEQYF
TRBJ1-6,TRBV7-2,CASSQEQVFSPLHF
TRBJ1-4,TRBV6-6,CASSSDRSVEF
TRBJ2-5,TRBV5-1,CASSTRQGAGGETQYF
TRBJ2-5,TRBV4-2,CASSQGAREETQYF
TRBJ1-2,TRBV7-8,CASSLARLRGYTF
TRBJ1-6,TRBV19,CASSSGNSPLHF
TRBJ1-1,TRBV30,CAWSARGPEAFF
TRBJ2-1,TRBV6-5,CASSYRDSYNEQFF
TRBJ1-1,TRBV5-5,CASRLTGLVTEAFF
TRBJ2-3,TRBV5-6,CASSSPSGGAPDTQYF
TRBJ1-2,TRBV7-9,CASSLADRPGGYTF
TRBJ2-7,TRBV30,CAWSVLETGTYEQYF
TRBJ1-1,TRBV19,CASIRDSSLGGTEAFF
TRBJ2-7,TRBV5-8,CASSWTSGGNTYEQYF
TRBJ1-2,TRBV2,CASSASGEGDGYTF
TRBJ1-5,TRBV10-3,CAISVGDTSNQPQHF
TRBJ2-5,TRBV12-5,CASGLGSDRGQETQYF
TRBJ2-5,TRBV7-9,CASSPGLAEETQYF
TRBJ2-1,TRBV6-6,CASSQLAGRYNEQFF
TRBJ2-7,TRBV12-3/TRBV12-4,CASSLGRSYEQYF
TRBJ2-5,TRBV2,CASITGGKTQYF
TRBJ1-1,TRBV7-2,CASSLEGVDTEAFF
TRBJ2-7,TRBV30,CAWRKTGSSYEQYF
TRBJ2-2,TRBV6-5,CGPGSGELFF
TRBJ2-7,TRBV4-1,CASSLGQGPYEQYF
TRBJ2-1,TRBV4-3,CASSQGGGSYNEQFF
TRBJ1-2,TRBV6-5,CASSRGTNGGYTF
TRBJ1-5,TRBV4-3,CASSRDTGNQPQHF
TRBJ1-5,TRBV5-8,CASGTGFGNQPQHF
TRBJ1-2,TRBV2,CASSRTGRNYGYTF
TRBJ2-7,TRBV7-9,CASESGFTPYEQYF
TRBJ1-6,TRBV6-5,CASRPGSLIHLHF
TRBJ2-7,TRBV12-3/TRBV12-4,CASSPLGVGEQYF
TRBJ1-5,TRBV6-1,CASSEAQGLNQPQHF
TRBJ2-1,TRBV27,CASRKRQEQFF
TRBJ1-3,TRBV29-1,CSVGAGGRGDTIYF
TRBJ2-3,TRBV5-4,CASRLSGGHGTQYF
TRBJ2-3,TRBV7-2,CASSLVSGPADTQYF
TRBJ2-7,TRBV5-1,CASSSDGTGVYEQYF
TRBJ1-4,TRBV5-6,CASSERIATNEKLFF
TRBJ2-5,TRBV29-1,CSVASNLNPQETQYF
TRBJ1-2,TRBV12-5,CASGFGTGLNYGYTF
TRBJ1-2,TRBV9,CASSTLDNPNYGYTF
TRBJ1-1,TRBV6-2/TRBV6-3,CASSYGTGSRSATEAFF
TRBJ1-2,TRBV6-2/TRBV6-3,CASSVSQYRGPGYGYTF
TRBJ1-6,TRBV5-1,CASSPTGTPNSPLHF